Following are 25 T cell receptor beta chains from one sample sequenced in a study of cytomegalovirus exposure and HLA in healthy donors. The PCR ran on 60 Vbeta and 13 Jbeta primers. Sequencing was performed with immunoSEQ multiplex PCR; in TCRdb, only in-frame clones are kept and a portion is missing. The sample holds 100,000 to 150,000 clones, less than 80% seen once. The source material was PBMCs. The receptors were sampled from a woman in her fifties or sixties in good health and CMV-seronegative.

This sequence joins TRBV6-5 and TRBJ2-7; D remains ambiguous. This CDR3 has 15 residues. Germline CDR1 is MNHEY and CDR2 is SVGAGI. V dropped 1 base and J dropped 0 bases, with 10 bases sitting between them. As DNA, the CDR3 is TGTGCCAGCAGTTACTGGTCAGATTACTCCTACGAGCAGTACTTC. Translated: CASSYWSDYSYEQYF.

This clone has just a few counts. J is TRBJ1-1 and V is TRBV11-3, with D maybe TRBD1 (6 bases). CDR1 and CDR2 (germline): SGHNT, YENEEA. This CDR3 is 14 amino acids long. Trimming left V 2 bases short and J 1 base short, with 8 bases between. The CDR3 region has the DNA TGTGCCAGCAGCTTATCAGGGGAGAACACTGAAGCTTTCTTT. Residues: CASSLSGENTEAFF.

The genes are TRBV7-2 and TRBJ2-2; weak D call: TRBD1 (6 bases). The V and J ends lost 8 bases and 0 bases respectively, with 10 bases between them. Germline V gives CDR1 SGHTA, CDR2 FQGNSA. The CDR3 sequence is 14 residues long. The DNA for the CDR3 is TGTGCCAGCCGGGACAACCCGAACACCGGGGAGCTGTTTTTT. It specifies CASRDNPNTGELFF.

The chain employs TRBV5-4 and TRBJ2-5; 9 bases align to TRBD1. The J segment lost 7 bases and the V segment lost 3 bases, leaving 7 bases of the junction unmatched. The CDR3 has 14 residues. Germline CDR1 reads SGHNT; CDR2 reads YYREEE (reference sequence). The CDR3 coding sequence is TGTGCCAGCAGCTCGCCCGGGACAGGGACGACCCAGTACTTC. The encoded protein is CASSSPGTGTTQYF.

The chain employs TRBV30 and TRBJ2-1; no reliable D call. Trimming shortened V by 0 bases and J by 8 bases, and 8 bases separated the two germline ends. The V gene's germline CDR1 is GTSNPN and CDR2 SVGIG (reference sequence). The CDR3 has 12 residues. The chain's CDR3 is CAWSVRSDEQFF. The CDR3 DNA sequence: TGTGCCTGGAGTGTTCGGTCTGATGAGCAGTTCTTC.

The chain employs TRBV7-2 and TRBJ2-7; D possibly corresponds to TRBD1 (6 bases). V gave up 3 bases and J gave up 5 bases, with 14 bases separating them. CDR3 length: 14 amino acids. CDR1 and CDR2 (germline): SGHTA, FQGNSA. This CDR3 reads CASSFAGTKNEQYF. Written as DNA, the CDR3 is TGTGCCAGCAGCTTCGCCGGGACAAAAAACGAGCAGTACTTC.

This chain connects TRBV5-6 to TRBJ2-3; the D is unclear. Trimming shortened V by 4 bases and J by 2 bases, and 5 bases separated the two germline ends. Per germline, CDR1 SGHDT and CDR2 YYEEEE. The CDR3 has 12 residues. The CDR3 sequence: CASSRLTDTQYF. CDR3 coding DNA: TGTGCCAGCAGCCGTCTCACAGATACGCAGTATTTT.

The genes are TRBV19 and TRBJ2-2; D unresolved. V dropped 6 bases and J dropped 2 bases, with 13 bases sitting between them. CDR3 length: 15 residues. Germline V gene data show CDR1 as LNHDA and CDR2 as SQIVND (reference sequence). CDR3: CASSFTATNTGELFF. DNA for the CDR3: TGTGCCAGTAGCTTCACCGCCACAAACACCGGGGAGCTGTTTTTT.

J is TRBJ2-5 and V is TRBV19; D gene ambiguous. The end of the DNA aligns better with TRBJ2-7, so the J call may be wrong. CDR1 and CDR2 from the germline V gene are LNHDA and SQIVND (reference sequence). The CDR3 extends over 13 amino acids. CDR3 loop: CASSIEANYEQYF. Here the CDR3 DNA reads TGTGCCAGTAGTATAGAGGCCAACTACGAGCAGTACTTC.

In DNA, the CDR3 is TGTGCCATCAGAGACGGACAGGGTCCAAGCGAGCAGTACTTC. As protein: CAIRDGQGPSEQYF. J is TRBJ2-7 and V is TRBV10-3; TRBD1 agrees at 8 bases. V lost 6 bases, J lost 6 bases, and 10 bases stayed unmatched. This CDR3 contains 14 residues. Germline V gene data show CDR1 as ENHRY and CDR2 as SYGVKD.

The CDR3 sequence: CASSMEREQFF. CDR3 bases: TGTGCCAGTAGTATGGAGCGGGAGCAGTTCTTC. The rearrangement links TRBV19 to TRBJ2-1; a weak D match, TRBD2 (5 bases). This CDR3 is built from 11 residues. Germline loops: CDR1 LNHDA, CDR2 SQIVND (reference sequence). V shed 3 bases and J shed 10 bases, with 7 bases lying between them.

The CDR3, as DNA: TGTGCCAGCGGCCGGGACAGGGGCCCAGATACGCAGTATTTT. Residues: CASGRDRGPDTQYF. The V call is TRBV11-2, the J call TRBJ2-3, with TRBD1 identical over 10 bases. The CDR3 extends over 14 amino acids. V lost 8 bases and J lost 4; bases outside the gene matches: 6. Germline V gene data show CDR1 as SGHAT and CDR2 as FQNNGV.

The chain links TRBV2 to TRBJ1-6, with a possible D match to TRBD1 (5 bases). V was trimmed by 8 bases and J by 6 bases, leaving 14 bases between them. Looked up from germline, CDR1 is SNHLY and CDR2 is FYNNEI. The CDR3 has 14 residues. This CDR3 is CASESTDFNSPLHF. Written as DNA, the CDR3 is TGTGCCAGCGAATCGACAGACTTTAATTCACCCCTCCACTTT. Full variable domain (remainder filled in from reference TRBV2 and TRBJ1-6): EPEVTQTPSHQVTQMGQEVILRCVPISNHLYFYWYRQILGQKVEFLVSFYNNEISEKSEIFDDQFSVERPDGSNFTLKIRSTKLEDSAMYFCASESTDFNSPLHFGNGTRLTVT.

CDR3 protein: CASSSAPTGAYGYTF. The CDR3 DNA reads TGTGCCAGCAGCTCGGCACCAACAGGGGCCTATGGCTACACCTTC. The chain carries TRBV5-4 and TRBJ1-2; 7 bases are shared with TRBD1. Trimming at V came to 3 bases and at J to 4 bases, leaving 9 bases not matched to a gene. Germline-derived CDR1 and CDR2 are SGHNT and YYREEE (reference sequence). The CDR3 runs to 15 residues.

This clone was counted between two and nine times. V usage is TRBV11-2 and J usage is TRBJ2-5; a weak D match, TRBD2 (6 bases). Trimming removed 1 base from V and 5 bases from J, with 14 bases in between. This CDR3 contains 15 residues. Germline V gives CDR1 SGHAT, CDR2 FQNNGV. In nucleotides, the CDR3 is TGTGCCAGCAGCTTAGGAGCGGGCGCGGGGGAGACCCAGTACTTC. Translating gives CASSLGAGAGETQYF.

The J gene is TRBJ1-6, the V gene TRBV5-4; D ambiguous. The germline V gene has CDR1 SGHNT and CDR2 YYREEE (reference sequence). V lost 3 bases to trimming and J lost 7 bases, with 8 bases between them. CDR3 length equals 13 residues. CDR3 protein: CASSSPGNSPLHF. In DNA form, the CDR3 reads TGTGCCAGCAGCTCCCCAGGCAATTCACCCCTCCACTTT. Based on the CDR3 plus reference TRBV5-4 and TRBJ1-6, the full variable domain is ETGVTQSPTHLIKTRGQQVTLRCSSQSGHNTVSWYQQALGQGPQFIFQYYREEENGRGNFPPRFSGLQFPNYSSELNVNALELDDSALYLCASSSPGNSPLHFGNGTRLTVT.

In the case of this clone: The missing conserved phenylalanine or tryptophan at the end of this CDR3 makes a read error likely. The DNA is left out, because the CDR3 cannot be placed on it with certainty; the CDR3 is given as TCRdb lists it. The gene calls are TRBV23-1 and TRBJ1-2; the table's D call, TRBD1, was not checked against the DNA. TRBV23-1 is labeled an ORF, and its function is uncertain. Including both end residues, the CDR3 is 9 amino acids long. The CDR3 here is CASSHSNRC.

A remark on this clone: Germline and junction disagree at one end, which may indicate a read error. This sequence joins TRBV7-9 and TRBJ1-1, with D possibly matching TRBD1 (6 bases). Germline V gives CDR1 SEHNR, CDR2 FQNEAQ (reference sequence). The CDR3 spans 14 residues. Here the CDR3 DNA reads TGTTCCAGCAGCTTAGAAGGGGGATACACTGAAGCTTTCTTT. Translation gives CSSSLEGGYTEAFF.

This rearrangement joins TRBV29-1 to TRBJ2-1, with D perhaps matching TRBD2 (6 bases). V shed 1 base and J shed 7 bases, with 17 bases lying between them. The CDR3 totals 15 residues. CDR1 and CDR2 from the germline V gene are SQVTM and ANQGSEA. CDR3 in DNA: TGCAGCGTTGAAGCGGGTGCGGGGCCAGAAAATGAGCAGTTCTTC. It encodes CSVEAGAGPENEQFF.

V is TRBV4-3 and J is TRBJ2-1; 12 nucleotides line up with TRBD2. The CDR3 loop spans 16 amino acids. The germline CDR1 and CDR2 sequences are LGHNA and YSLEER. After removal of 2 bases from V and 4 bases from J, the junction contained 3 bases not matched to a gene. CDR3 sequence (DNA): TGCGCCAGCAGCCAACCGACTAGCGGGAGTTACAATGAGCAGTTCTTC. Amino acid sequence: CASSQPTSGSYNEQFF.

V gene TRBV4-2 combines with J gene TRBJ1-1; D may be TRBD1 (6 bases). CDR3 size: 12 residues. Trimming removed 11 bases from V and 5 bases from J, with 15 bases in between. Germline assignment: CDR1 LGHNA and CDR2 YNFKEQ. The CDR3 region has the DNA TGTGCCTCACAGGGTTCGGTTACTGAAGCTTTCTTT. Translating it yields CASQGSVTEAFF.

This clone occurred a few times. This chain joins TRBV6-5 and TRBJ2-3; 9 bases agree with TRBD1. The J segment lost 6 bases and the V segment lost 5 bases, leaving 6 bases of the junction unmatched. From germline, CDR1 is MNHEY and CDR2 SVGAGI. The CDR3 is made up of 14 amino acids. CDR3 coding DNA: TGTGCCAGCAGTGAATTACAGGGGGCGGATACGCAGTATTTT. This encodes CASSELQGADTQYF.

Worth noting for this clone: Other DNA variants within this sample encode the same CDR3. The chain is built from TRBV30 and TRBJ1-1; no reliable D call. With 5 bases removed from V and 4 bases from J, the gap between germline ends came to 11 bases. CDR1 GTSNPN and CDR2 SVGIG come from the germline V gene (reference sequence). The CDR3 contains 12 residues. In nucleotides, the CDR3 is TGTGCCTGGGGACGCGGAGGCACTGAAGCTTTCTTT. It translates to CAWGRGGTEAFF.

V gene TRBV21-1 combines with J gene TRBJ1-1; the D call of TRBD1 is as the table states it, not checked on the DNA. TRBV21-1 is tagged as a pseudogene. CDR3 length equals 17 residues. For the CDR3, the DNA is TGTGCCAGCAGCAAAGTAAGGGAAGGAGACAGCAATATTGAAGCTTTCTTT. It translates to CASSKVREGDSNIEAFF.

This chain connects TRBV28 to TRBJ2-5, with D maybe TRBD2 (8 bases). The germline gives CDR1 MDHEN, CDR2 SYDVKM. Trimming shortened V by 4 bases and J by 5 bases, and 17 bases separated the two germline ends. The CDR3 sequence is 15 residues long. In nucleotides, the CDR3 is TGTGCCAGCAGTTCTGCGGGACTAGGGGGCGAGACCCAGTACTTC. Its protein product is CASSSAGLGGETQYF.